The 32 T cell receptor beta chains in this list originate from one sample, sequenced in a study of shared clonotypes between healthy human individuals. Clones were sequenced by immunoSEQ multiplex PCR, and TCRdb holds only the in-frame ones, with some missing. The table lists about 2.3 million clones, approximately 95% of them singletons. The sequencing sample was made of naive CD4+ T cells from PBMCs. Specified subset: CD45RA+ positively selected. These receptors were taken from a man in his late teens or twenties in good health. Some clones in this sample may be carry-over from other donors' samples.

This chain links TRBV28 with TRBJ1-2; 7 bases match TRBD1. Germline V lookup: CDR1 MDHEN, CDR2 SYDVKM. This CDR3 contains 15 residues. J gave up 0 bases and V 8 bases, and 9 bases lay outside the gene matches. In nucleotides, the CDR3 is TGTGCCAGCCTGCTGACAGGGAGGCCTAACTATGGCTACACCTTC. Amino acid sequence: CASLLTGRPNYGYTF.

The CDR3 protein is CASSEYGGPSTDTQYF. The CDR3 coding sequence is TGTGCCAGCAGTGAATATGGGGGGCCGTCCACAGATACGCAGTATTTT. The genes are TRBV6-1 and TRBJ2-3, with D tentatively TRBD1 or TRBD2 (6 bases each). The CDR3 spans 16 residues. Trimming left V 2 bases short and J 2 bases short, with 14 bases between. Germline V gene data show CDR1 as MNHNS and CDR2 as SASEGT.

This chain links TRBV28 with TRBJ2-1, with TRBD2 matching over 8 bases. V was pared by 3 bases and J by 8 bases, with 12 bases of the junction left unmatched. This CDR3 contains 16 residues. Germline V gene sequence: CDR1 MDHEN, CDR2 SYDVKM. Here the CDR3 reads CASSLRAGAGIDEQFF. DNA of the CDR3: TGTGCCAGCAGTTTGAGAGCGGGAGCCGGTATTGATGAGCAGTTCTTC.

The chain combines TRBV7-9 with TRBJ1-3; 9 nucleotides align to TRBD1. Trimming removed 5 bases from V and 0 bases from J; junction bases left unmatched: 5. The V gene's germline CDR1 is SEHNR and CDR2 FQNEAQ (reference sequence). The CDR3 covers 16 residues. CDR3 residues: CASSPQDRGSGNTIYF. As DNA, the CDR3 is TGTGCCAGCAGCCCCCAGGACAGGGGCTCTGGAAACACCATATATTTT. Full variable domain (remainder filled in from reference TRBV7-9 and TRBJ1-3): DTGVSQNPRHKITKRGQNVTFRCDPISEHNRLYWYRQTLGQGPEFLTYFQNEAQLEKSRLLSDRFSAERPKGSFSTLEIQRTEQGDSAMYLCASSPQDRGSGNTIYFGEGSWLTVV.

Points on this clone: The same CDR3 can be traced to other DNA sequences in this sample. The chain is built from TRBV5-1 and TRBJ2-1; D remains unclear. Trimming removed 2 bases from V and 5 bases from J, with 8 bases in between. Germline CDR1 and CDR2: SGHRS and YFSETQ. The CDR3 is 13 residues long. The CDR3 sequence is CASSLDWDNEQFF. The CDR3 DNA follows: TGCGCCAGCAGCTTAGATTGGGACAATGAGCAGTTCTTC.

This chain connects TRBV6-6 to TRBJ2-7; 9 bases are a match to TRBD1. There are 14 residues in the CDR3. The junction had 6 bases not matched to a gene; V was cut back by 6 bases and J by 3 bases. Germline loops: CDR1 MNHNY, CDR2 SVGAGI (reference sequence). DNA for the CDR3: TGTGCCAGCAGGTTGACAGGGGGGTTCTACGAGCAGTACTTC. Its protein product is CASRLTGGFYEQYF.

The chain links TRBV6-1 to TRBJ2-7, with 7 positions matching TRBD2. V shed 4 bases and J 9 bases; nucleotides not matched to a gene: 6. The CDR3 extends over 12 amino acids. Germline V gene sequence: CDR1 MNHNS, CDR2 SASEGT. The CDR3 spells CASSVAGPGQYF. Here the CDR3 DNA reads TGTGCCAGCAGTGTAGCGGGTCCCGGGCAGTACTTC.

This clone came up once. This chain joins TRBV7-3 and TRBJ1-6, with TRBD1 as a possible D gene (6 bases). Trimming took off 5 bases at V and 7 bases at J, with 15 bases between the two ends. Germline CDR1 and CDR2: SGHTA and FQGTGA. The CDR3 runs 15 residues. The chain's CDR3 is CASSAQGYSNSPLHF. The CDR3 nucleotides read TGTGCCAGCAGCGCCCAGGGGTATTCGAATTCACCCCTCCACTTT.

A word on this clone: The sample carries other DNA sequences with the same CDR3. The rearrangement joins TRBV18 to TRBJ2-5, with a weak D call TRBD1 (5 bases). Trimming shortened V by 3 bases and J by 3 bases, and 8 bases separated the two germline ends. Germline loops: CDR1 KGHSH, CDR2 LQKENI. The CDR3 length is 13 residues. The chain's CDR3 is CASSPAGKETQYF. Written as DNA, the CDR3 is TGTGCCAGCTCACCCGCAGGGAAAGAGACCCAGTACTTC.

V and J are TRBV30 and TRBJ2-5; 9 bases fit TRBD2. The DNA end lines up better with TRBJ2-7; the J call may be wrong. The germline V gene encodes CDR1 GTSNPN and CDR2 SVGIG (reference sequence). This CDR3 is 14 amino acids long. For the CDR3, the DNA is TGTGCCTGGAGGGGGAGCGGGAGGTGGAACGAGCAGTACTTC. Amino acid sequence: CAWRGSGRWNEQYF.

The J gene is TRBJ1-3, the V gene TRBV7-6; D gene unclear. The CDR3 loop spans 15 amino acids. V shed 5 bases and J shed 1 base, with 12 bases lying between them. CDR1 is SGHVS, CDR2 FNYEAQ, per germline. CDR3 sequence reads: CASSQSDGSGNTIYF. The DNA of the CDR3 is TGTGCCAGCAGCCAATCGGACGGTTCTGGAAACACCATATATTTT.

V is TRBV5-1 and J is TRBJ1-2, with 10 nucleotides matching TRBD1. The CDR3 consists of 14 residues. Germline V gene data show CDR1 as SGHRS and CDR2 as YFSETQ. The V gene end was trimmed by 3 bases and the J gene end by 8 bases; junction bases not matched to a gene: 7. CDR3 loop: CASSYLTGGKGYTF. The CDR3 DNA reads as TGCGCCAGCAGCTATCTGACAGGGGGCAAAGGCTACACCTTC.

The CDR3 is CASSDKARRSGELFF. The CDR3 bases are TGTGCCAGCAGCGATAAGGCGCGGAGGTCCGGGGAGCTGTTTTTT. This chain uses TRBV5-4 with TRBJ2-2, with D perhaps matching TRBD2 (5 bases). V lost 4 bases and J 6 bases, leaving 16 bases between the germline ends. Germline V CDR1 and CDR2: SGHNT, YYREEE (reference sequence). CDR3 length: 15 amino acids. The whole variable domain, remainder taken from reference TRBV5-4 and TRBJ2-2, is ETGVTQSPTHLIKTRGQQVTLRCSSQSGHNTVSWYQQALGQGPQFIFQYYREEENGRGNFPPRFSGLQFPNYSSELNVNALELDDSALYLCASSDKARRSGELFFGEGSRLTVL.

The chain recombines TRBV5-4 with TRBJ2-5; 9 bases line up with TRBD2. The CDR3 runs 14 residues. Germline loops: CDR1 SGHNT, CDR2 YYREEE (reference sequence). V was pared by 7 bases and J by 2 bases, with 6 bases of the junction left unmatched. CDR3 amino acids: CASLLAGSQETQYF. For the CDR3, the DNA is TGTGCCAGCCTGCTAGCGGGATCACAAGAGACCCAGTACTTC.

The J gene is TRBJ2-3, the V gene TRBV7-9, with a weak D call TRBD1 (6 bases). Trimming shortened V by 4 bases and J by 2 bases, and 10 bases separated the two germline ends. CDR1 and CDR2 from the germline V gene are SEHNR and FQNEAQ (reference sequence). This CDR3 comprises 14 residues. The CDR3, as DNA: TGTGCCAGCAGCTACAGGGTCGCCACAGATACGCAGTATTTT. Amino acid sequence: CASSYRVATDTQYF.

V gene TRBV7-3 combines with J gene TRBJ2-2; 7 bases map to TRBD2. Per the germline V gene, CDR1 is SGHTA and CDR2 is FQGTGA. V shed 1 base and J 2 bases; nucleotides not matched to a gene: 4. The CDR3 covers 16 residues. The CDR3 loop is CASSLIASGNTGELFF. The DNA for the CDR3 is TGTGCCAGCAGCTTAATTGCTAGCGGTAACACCGGGGAGCTGTTTTTT.

The chain recombines TRBV2 with TRBJ2-7; 9 nucleotides agree with TRBD1. Germline CDR1 SNHLY, CDR2 FYNNEI. This CDR3 region has 15 residues. The V segment lost 4 bases and the J segment 4 bases; nucleotides outside the gene matches: 8. The CDR3: CASSGHRGPGYEQYF. In nucleotides, the CDR3 is TGTGCCAGCAGTGGCCACAGGGGGCCGGGTTACGAGCAGTACTTC.

The chain joins TRBV6-1 to TRBJ2-2; D gene unclear. The CDR3 is 15 residues long. The germline CDR1 and CDR2 sequences are MNHNS and SASEGT. Trimming removed 6 bases at V and 5 bases at J, with 16 bases between. The CDR3 here is CASRDGHTRTGELFF. In DNA form, the CDR3 reads TGTGCCAGCAGAGACGGGCACACAAGGACCGGGGAGCTGTTTTTT.

This chain joins TRBV27 and TRBJ1-1; D gene ambiguous. The V gene lost 1 base and the J gene lost 3 bases, with 21 bases spanning the gap. CDR3 length: 18 residues. The germline gives CDR1 MNHEY, CDR2 SMNVEV (reference sequence). The chain's CDR3 is CASSLFSVSPGTDTEAFF. In nucleotides, the CDR3 is TGTGCCAGCAGTTTATTCTCGGTATCTCCGGGAACGGACACTGAAGCTTTCTTT.

This clone was counted only a few times. The chain combines TRBV7-3 with TRBJ1-1; maybe TRBD1 (5 bases). The CDR3 runs to 14 residues. The V end was cut by 5 bases, the J end by 1 base, with 11 bases between. From germline, CDR1 is SGHTA and CDR2 FQGTGA. The CDR3 nucleotides are TGTGCCAGCAGCCCCGGGGGTCCGAACACTGAAGCTTTCTTT. This encodes CASSPGGPNTEAFF.

The chain carries TRBV9 and TRBJ2-3; tentatively, D is TRBD2 (5 bases). The CDR3 loop spans 15 amino acids. V was cut by 3 bases and J by 5 bases, with 16 bases left in between. The germline gives CDR1 SGDLS, CDR2 YYNGEE. CDR3 protein: CASSAEVGLIDTQYF. For the CDR3, the DNA is TGTGCCAGCAGCGCGGAGGTTGGCTTAATAGATACGCAGTATTTT.

This rearrangement joins TRBV11-2 to TRBJ2-1; 10 nucleotides line up with TRBD2. There are 18 residues in the CDR3. Trimming removed 5 bases from V and 8 bases from J; junction bases left unmatched: 18. Germline V lookup: CDR1 SGHAT, CDR2 FQNNGV. The CDR3 here is CASSRAVGASGSLHEQFF. The CDR3 nucleotides read TGTGCCAGCAGCCGTGCAGTCGGGGCTAGCGGGAGCCTACATGAGCAGTTCTTC.

A note on this clone: Other DNA sequences of this sample code for an identical CDR3. V and J are TRBV27 and TRBJ2-7; a possible D gene is TRBD2 (6 bases). Germline CDR1 reads MNHEY; CDR2 reads SMNVEV (reference sequence). V shed 4 bases and J shed 1 base, with 11 bases lying between them. This CDR3 is built from 14 residues. This CDR3 is CASSSLGGSYEQYF. The CDR3 nucleotides read TGTGCCAGCAGTTCGTTGGGGGGTTCCTACGAGCAGTACTTC.

The genes are TRBV7-3 and TRBJ2-3; no definite D call. The CDR3 runs 14 residues. The V end was cut by 2 bases, the J end by 6 bases, with 12 bases between. The germline V gene encodes CDR1 SGHTA and CDR2 FQGTGA. Written as DNA, the CDR3 is TGTGCCAGCAGCTTAGCCCCCCTTGGGGATACGCAGTATTTT. Protein: CASSLAPLGDTQYF.

The chain has TRBV27 and TRBJ2-3, with 7 bases aligning to TRBD2. The length of the CDR3 is 14 residues. Germline V gene data show CDR1 as MNHEY and CDR2 as SMNVEV (reference sequence). V dropped 5 bases and J dropped 5; count of bases not matched to a gene: 7. CDR3 coding DNA: TGTGCCAGCAGTCCCCCGGGCGGGGGAGATACGCAGTATTTT. It yields the protein CASSPPGGGDTQYF.

The genes are TRBV5-1 and TRBJ2-3; tentatively, D is TRBD2 (5 bases). V was trimmed by 0 bases and J by 6 bases, leaving 14 bases between them. CDR1 is SGHRS, CDR2 YFSETQ, per germline. The CDR3 has 15 amino acids. CDR3 sequence (DNA): TGCGCCAGCAGCTTGGCTAGCAGTACTTGGGATACGCAGTATTTT. This gives the protein CASSLASSTWDTQYF.

V is TRBV29-1 and J is TRBJ1-1; D unclear. CDR1 and CDR2 (germline): SQVTM, ANQGSEA. There are 13 residues in the CDR3. The V end was cut by 2 bases, the J end by 5 bases, with 12 bases between. The CDR3 coding sequence is TGCAGCGTTGAACACTACATAGGGACTGAAGCTTTCTTT. Its protein is CSVEHYIGTEAFF.

This chain uses TRBV28 with TRBJ1-1; TRBD1 matches 9 bases. Per germline, CDR1 MDHEN and CDR2 SYDVKM. This CDR3 region has 15 residues. V shed 6 bases and J 5 bases; nucleotides not matched to a gene: 10. CDR3 residues: CASSPLTGGRTEAFF. Here the CDR3 DNA reads TGTGCCAGCAGCCCCCTCACAGGGGGCAGGACTGAAGCTTTCTTT.

This clone was observed once. The chain uses TRBV30 and TRBJ2-3; D gene unclear. The CDR3 consists of 12 residues. Germline V gene data show CDR1 as GTSNPN and CDR2 as SVGIG (reference sequence). V was shortened by 5 bases and J by 0 bases, with 6 bases between the two germline ends. The chain's CDR3 is CAWLVSTDTQYF. The CDR3 nucleotides are TGTGCCTGGCTCGTAAGCACAGATACGCAGTATTTT.

The CDR3 DNA follows: TGTGCCAGCAGTCAAGGGGCTAGCGGCGCCTACAATGAGCAGTTCTTC. Encoded protein: CASSQGASGAYNEQFF. The chain joins TRBV28 to TRBJ2-1; 7 bases align to TRBD2. The junction had 9 bases not matched to a gene; V was cut back by 5 bases and J by 2 bases. Germline V CDR1 and CDR2: MDHEN, SYDVKM. The CDR3 consists of 16 residues.

The genes are TRBV4-1 and TRBJ1-4; TRBD1 aligns across 8 bases. From germline, CDR1 is MGHRA and CDR2 YSYEKL. The CDR3 runs 15 residues. Germline trimming cut 4 bases from V and 5 bases from J; bases unmatched to any gene: 6. The CDR3, as DNA: TGCGCCAGCAGCCGAGATGGGACAGGAAATGAAAAACTGTTTTTT. Translated: CASSRDGTGNEKLFF.

V gene TRBV28 combines with J gene TRBJ2-5; 8 bases are shared with TRBD1. With V trimmed by 3 bases and J by 2 bases, 5 bases remained unmatched. CDR1 and CDR2 (germline): MDHEN, SYDVKM. The CDR3 is 15 amino acids. The chain's CDR3 is CASSFSGGPQETQYF. CDR3 DNA sequence: TGTGCCAGCAGTTTTTCAGGGGGCCCTCAAGAGACCCAGTACTTC.